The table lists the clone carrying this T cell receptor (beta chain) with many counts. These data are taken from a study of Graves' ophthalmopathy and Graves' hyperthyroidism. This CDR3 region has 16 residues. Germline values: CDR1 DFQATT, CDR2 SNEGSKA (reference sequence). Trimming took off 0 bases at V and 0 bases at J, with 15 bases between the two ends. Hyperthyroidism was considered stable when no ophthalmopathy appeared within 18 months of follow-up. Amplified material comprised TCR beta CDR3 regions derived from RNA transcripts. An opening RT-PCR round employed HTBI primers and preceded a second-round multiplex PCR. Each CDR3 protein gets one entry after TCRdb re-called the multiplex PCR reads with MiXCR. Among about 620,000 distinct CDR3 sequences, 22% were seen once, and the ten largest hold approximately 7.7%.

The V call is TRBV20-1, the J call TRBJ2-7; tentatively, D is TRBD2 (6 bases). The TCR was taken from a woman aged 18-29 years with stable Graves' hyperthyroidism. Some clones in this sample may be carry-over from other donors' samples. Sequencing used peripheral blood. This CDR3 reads CSARDVSSGFSYEQYF. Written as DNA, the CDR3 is TGCAGTGCTAGAGATGTGAGCAGCGGGTTCTCCTACGAGCAGTACTTC.